The entry below describes one T cell receptor (beta chain). The sample belongs to a study of blood T cell repertoires in COVID-19. The method was immunoSEQ multiplex PCR; TCRdb's version includes in-frame clones alone and lacks a portion of them. The top ten clones hold around 6% of a sample with around 220,000 clones, 75% to 90% of them seen once. The CDR3 covers 13 residues. Trimming cost V 4 bases and J 3 bases, with 10 bases left between them. Germline CDR1 and CDR2: LGHDT and YNNKEL (reference sequence). This clonotype was sampled from a woman in her 30s with acute COVID-19. The genes are TRBV3-1 (or the pseudogene TRBV3-2) and TRBJ2-7; no clear D. The source material was PBMCs or T cells enriched from blood (not recorded which). CDR3 DNA: TGTGCCAGCAGCCGTACAAATAACTACGAGCAGTACTTC. Protein product: CASSRTNNYEQYF.